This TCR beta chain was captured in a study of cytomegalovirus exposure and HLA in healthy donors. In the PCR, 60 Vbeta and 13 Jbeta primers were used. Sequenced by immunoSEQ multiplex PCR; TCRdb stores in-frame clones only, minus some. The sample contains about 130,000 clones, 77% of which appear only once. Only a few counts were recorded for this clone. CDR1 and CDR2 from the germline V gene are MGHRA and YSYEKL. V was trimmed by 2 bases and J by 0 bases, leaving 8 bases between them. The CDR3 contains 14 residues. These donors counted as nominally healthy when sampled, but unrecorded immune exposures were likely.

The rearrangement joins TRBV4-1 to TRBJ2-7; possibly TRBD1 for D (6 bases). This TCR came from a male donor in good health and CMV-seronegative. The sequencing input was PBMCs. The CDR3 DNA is TGCGCCAGCAGCCAAACAGGGTTCTCCTACGAGCAGTACTTC. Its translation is CASSQTGFSYEQYF.